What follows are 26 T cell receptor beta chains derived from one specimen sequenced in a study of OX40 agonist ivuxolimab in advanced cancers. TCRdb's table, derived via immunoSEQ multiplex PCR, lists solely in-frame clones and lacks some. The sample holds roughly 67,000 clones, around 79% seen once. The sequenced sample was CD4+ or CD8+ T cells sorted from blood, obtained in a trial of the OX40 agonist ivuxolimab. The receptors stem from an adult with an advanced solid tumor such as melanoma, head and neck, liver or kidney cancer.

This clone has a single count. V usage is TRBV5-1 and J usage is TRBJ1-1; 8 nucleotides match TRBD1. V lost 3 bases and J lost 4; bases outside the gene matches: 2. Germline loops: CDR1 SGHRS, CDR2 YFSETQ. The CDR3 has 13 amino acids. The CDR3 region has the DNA TGCGCCAGCAGCTGGACAGGGTCCACTGAAGCTTTCTTT. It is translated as CASSWTGSTEAFF.

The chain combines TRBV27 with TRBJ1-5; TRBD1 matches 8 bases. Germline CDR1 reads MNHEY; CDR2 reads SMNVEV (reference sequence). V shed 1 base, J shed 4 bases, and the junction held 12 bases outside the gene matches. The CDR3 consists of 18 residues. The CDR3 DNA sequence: TGTGCCAGCAGTTTATTCGCCCCCGGGACAGGTTTTAATCAGCCCCAGCATTTT. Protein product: CASSLFAPGTGFNQPQHF.

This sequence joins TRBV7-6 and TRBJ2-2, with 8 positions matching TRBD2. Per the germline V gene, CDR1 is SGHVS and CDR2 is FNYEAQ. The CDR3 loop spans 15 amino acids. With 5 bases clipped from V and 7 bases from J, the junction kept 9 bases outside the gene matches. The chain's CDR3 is CASSAQGLGNGELFF. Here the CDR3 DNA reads TGTGCCAGCAGCGCCCAGGGACTAGGTAACGGGGAGCTGTTTTTT.

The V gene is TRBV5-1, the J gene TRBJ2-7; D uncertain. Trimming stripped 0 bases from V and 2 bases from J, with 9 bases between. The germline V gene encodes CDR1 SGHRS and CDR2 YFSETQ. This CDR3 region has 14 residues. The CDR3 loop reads CASSLGVATYEQYF. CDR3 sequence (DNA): TGCGCCAGCAGCTTGGGAGTAGCAACCTACGAGCAGTACTTC.

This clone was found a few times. CDR3 nucleotides: TGTGCCAGCAGGCGGGACAAGAGCTCTGGAAACACCATATATTTT. Its translation: CASRRDKSSGNTIYF. The V and J genes are TRBV2 and TRBJ1-3, with D possibly TRBD1 on 6 matching bases. The germline CDR1 and CDR2 sequences are SNHLY and FYNNEI. This CDR3 has 15 amino acids. V was clipped by 6 bases and J by 0 bases, with 12 bases between them.

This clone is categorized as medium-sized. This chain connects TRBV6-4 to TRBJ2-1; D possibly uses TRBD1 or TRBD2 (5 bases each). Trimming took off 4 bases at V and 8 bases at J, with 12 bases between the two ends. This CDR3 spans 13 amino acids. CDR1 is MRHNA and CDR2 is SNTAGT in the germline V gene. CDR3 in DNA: TGTGCCAGCAGTGGGACCGGGACGGATGAGCAGTTCTTC. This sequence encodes CASSGTGTDEQFF.

CDR3 nucleotides: TGTGCCAGCAGCGCTGGTACCGGGACAGAGAATTCACCCCTCCACTTT. This translates into CASSAGTGTENSPLHF. The V and J genes are TRBV9 and TRBJ1-6; TRBD1 aligns across 7 bases. This CDR3 contains 16 residues. The ends lost 3 bases at V and 7 bases at J; junction bases unmatched: 10. Germline CDR1 reads SGDLS; CDR2 reads YYNGEE.

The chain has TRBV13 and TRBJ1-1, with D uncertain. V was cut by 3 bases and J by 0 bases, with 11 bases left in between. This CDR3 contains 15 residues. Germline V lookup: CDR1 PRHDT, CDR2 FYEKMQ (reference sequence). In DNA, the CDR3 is TGTGCCAGCAGCTTTGGCGAAACTTTGAACACTGAAGCTTTCTTT. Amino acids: CASSFGETLNTEAFF.

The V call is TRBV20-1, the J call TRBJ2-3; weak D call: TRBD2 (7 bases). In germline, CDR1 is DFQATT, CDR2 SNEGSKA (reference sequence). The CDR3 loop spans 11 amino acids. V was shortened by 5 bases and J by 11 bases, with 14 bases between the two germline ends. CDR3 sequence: CSAPRGGVQYF. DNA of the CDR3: TGCAGTGCTCCCAGGGGAGGGGTGCAGTATTTT.

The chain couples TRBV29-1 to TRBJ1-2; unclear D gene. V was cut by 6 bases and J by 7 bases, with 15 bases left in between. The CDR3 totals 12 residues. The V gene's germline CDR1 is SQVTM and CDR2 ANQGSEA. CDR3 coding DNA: TGCAGCGTGAAATCCGTGGTTGGTGGCTACACCTTC. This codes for CSVKSVVGGYTF.

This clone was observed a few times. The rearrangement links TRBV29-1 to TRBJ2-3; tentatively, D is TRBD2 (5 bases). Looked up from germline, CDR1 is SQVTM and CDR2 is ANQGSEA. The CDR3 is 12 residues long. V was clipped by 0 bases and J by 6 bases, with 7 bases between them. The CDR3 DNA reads TGCAGCGTTGAAGATCGAGGGGATACGCAGTATTTT. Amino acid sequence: CSVEDRGDTQYF.

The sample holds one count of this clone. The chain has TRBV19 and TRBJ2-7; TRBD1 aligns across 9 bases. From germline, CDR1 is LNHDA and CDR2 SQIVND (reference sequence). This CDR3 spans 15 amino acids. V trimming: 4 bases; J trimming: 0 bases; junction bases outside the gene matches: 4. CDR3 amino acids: CASSRGQGSSYEQYF. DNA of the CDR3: TGTGCCAGTAGTAGAGGACAGGGGTCCTCCTACGAGCAGTACTTC.

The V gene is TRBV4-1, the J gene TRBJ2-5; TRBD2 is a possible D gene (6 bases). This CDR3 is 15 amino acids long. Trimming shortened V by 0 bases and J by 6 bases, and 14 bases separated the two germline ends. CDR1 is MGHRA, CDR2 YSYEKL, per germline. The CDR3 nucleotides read TGCGCCAGCAGCCAAGATACGGGACTCCCCCAGACCCAGTACTTC. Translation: CASSQDTGLPQTQYF.

The CDR3 bases are TGTGCCAGCAGTTCTACGGCCCCCCCCAGGGTCGAGCAGTACGTC. It encodes CASSSTAPPRVEQYV. The V and J genes are TRBV28 and TRBJ2-7, with D possibly TRBD1 on 5 matching bases. The CDR3 covers 15 residues. V was shortened by 4 bases and J by 6 bases, with 19 bases between the two germline ends. From germline, CDR1 is MDHEN and CDR2 SYDVKM.

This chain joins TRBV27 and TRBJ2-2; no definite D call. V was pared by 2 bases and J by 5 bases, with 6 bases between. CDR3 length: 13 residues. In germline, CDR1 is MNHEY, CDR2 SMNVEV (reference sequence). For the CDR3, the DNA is TGTGCCAGCAGTTTACGACGGACCGGGGAGCTGTTTTTT. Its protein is CASSLRRTGELFF.

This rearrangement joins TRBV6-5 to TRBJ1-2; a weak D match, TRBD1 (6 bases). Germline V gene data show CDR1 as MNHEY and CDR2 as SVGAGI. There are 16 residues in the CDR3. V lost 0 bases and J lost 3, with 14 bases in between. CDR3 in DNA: TGTGCCAGCAGTTACTCCCTTGGGAGGGGGGACTATGGCTACACCTTC. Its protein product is CASSYSLGRGDYGYTF.

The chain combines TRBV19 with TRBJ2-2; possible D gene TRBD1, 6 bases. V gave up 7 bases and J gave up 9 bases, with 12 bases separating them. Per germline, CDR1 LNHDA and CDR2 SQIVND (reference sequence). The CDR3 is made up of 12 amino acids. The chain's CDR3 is CASMGTLRELFF. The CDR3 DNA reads TGTGCCAGTATGGGGACACTCCGGGAGCTGTTTTTT.

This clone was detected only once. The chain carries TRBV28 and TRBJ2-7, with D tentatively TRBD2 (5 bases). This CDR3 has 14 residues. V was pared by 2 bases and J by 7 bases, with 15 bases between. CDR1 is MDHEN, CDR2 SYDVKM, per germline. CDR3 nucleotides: TGTGCCAGCAGTTTAAACGGCGGAGGCAGGGAGCAGTACTTC. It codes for CASSLNGGGREQYF.

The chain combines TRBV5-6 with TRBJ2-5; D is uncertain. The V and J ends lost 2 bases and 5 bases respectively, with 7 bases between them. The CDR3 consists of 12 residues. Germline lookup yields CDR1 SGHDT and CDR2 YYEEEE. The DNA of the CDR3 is TGTGCCAGCAGCTTTTTAATGGAGACCCAGTACTTC. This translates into CASSFLMETQYF.

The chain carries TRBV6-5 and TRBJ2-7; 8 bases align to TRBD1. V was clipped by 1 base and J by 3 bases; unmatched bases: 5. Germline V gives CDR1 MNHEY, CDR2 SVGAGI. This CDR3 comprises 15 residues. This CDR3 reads CASSYLAGGIYEQYV. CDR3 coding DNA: TGTGCCAGCAGTTACTTGGCAGGGGGCATCTACGAGCAGTACGTC.

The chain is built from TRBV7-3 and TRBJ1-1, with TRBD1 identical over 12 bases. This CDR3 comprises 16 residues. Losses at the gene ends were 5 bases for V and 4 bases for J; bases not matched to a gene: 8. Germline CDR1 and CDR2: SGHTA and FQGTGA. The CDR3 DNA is TGTGCCAGCAGCGTTGTCCCGGGACAGGGGGCCACTGAAGCTTTCTTT. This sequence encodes CASSVVPGQGATEAFF.

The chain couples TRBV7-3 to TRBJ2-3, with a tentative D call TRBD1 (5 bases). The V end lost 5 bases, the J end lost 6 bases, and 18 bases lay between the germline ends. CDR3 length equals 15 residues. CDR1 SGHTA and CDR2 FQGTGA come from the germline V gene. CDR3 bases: TGTGCCAGCAGCCCCGTGGGGTCAGCAGGGGATACGCAGTATTTT. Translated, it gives CASSPVGSAGDTQYF.

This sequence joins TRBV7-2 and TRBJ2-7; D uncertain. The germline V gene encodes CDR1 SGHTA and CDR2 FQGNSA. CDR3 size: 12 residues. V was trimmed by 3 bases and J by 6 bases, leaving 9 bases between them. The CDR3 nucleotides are TGTGCCAGCAGCTTGTTTGTCACCGAGCAGTACTTC. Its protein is CASSLFVTEQYF.

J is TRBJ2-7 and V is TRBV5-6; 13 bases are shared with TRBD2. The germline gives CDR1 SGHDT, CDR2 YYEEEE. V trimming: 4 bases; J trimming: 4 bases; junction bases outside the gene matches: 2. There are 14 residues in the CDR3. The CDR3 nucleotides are TGTGCCAGCAGCCCGACTAGCGGGAGGTACGAGCAGTACTTC. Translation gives CASSPTSGRYEQYF.

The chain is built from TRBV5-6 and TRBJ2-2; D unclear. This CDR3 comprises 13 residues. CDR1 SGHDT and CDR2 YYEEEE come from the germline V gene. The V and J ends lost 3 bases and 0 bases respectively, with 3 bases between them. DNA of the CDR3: TGTGCCAGCAGCTGGACGAACACCGGGGAGCTGTTTTTT. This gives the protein CASSWTNTGELFF.

CDR3 sequence (DNA): TGTGCCAGCAGCCAAATCGGTGGGGCCAACGTCCTGACTTTC. This gives the protein CASSQIGGANVLTF. The chain carries TRBV4-2 and TRBJ2-6; D ambiguous. In germline, CDR1 is LGHNA, CDR2 YNFKEQ. V lost 2 bases and J lost 3, with 5 bases in between. This CDR3 has 14 amino acids.